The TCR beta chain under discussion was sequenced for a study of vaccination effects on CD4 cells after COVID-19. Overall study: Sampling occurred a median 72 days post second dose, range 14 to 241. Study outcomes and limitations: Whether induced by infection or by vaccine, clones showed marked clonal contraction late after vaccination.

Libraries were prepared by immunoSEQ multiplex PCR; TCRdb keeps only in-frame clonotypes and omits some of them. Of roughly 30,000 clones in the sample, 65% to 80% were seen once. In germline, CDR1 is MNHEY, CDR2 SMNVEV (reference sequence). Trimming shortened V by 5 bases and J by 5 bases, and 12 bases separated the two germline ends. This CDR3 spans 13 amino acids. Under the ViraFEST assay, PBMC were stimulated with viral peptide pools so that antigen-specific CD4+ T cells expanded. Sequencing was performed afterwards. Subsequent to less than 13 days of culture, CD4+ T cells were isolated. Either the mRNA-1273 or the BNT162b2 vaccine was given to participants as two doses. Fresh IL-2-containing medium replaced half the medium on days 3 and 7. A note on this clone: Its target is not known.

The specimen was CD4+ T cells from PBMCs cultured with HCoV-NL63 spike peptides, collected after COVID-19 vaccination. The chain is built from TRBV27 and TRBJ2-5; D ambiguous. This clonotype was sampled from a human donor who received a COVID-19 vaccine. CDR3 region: CASSPRMGETQYF. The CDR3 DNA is TGTGCCAGCAGTCCTCGGATGGGGGAGACCCAGTACTTC.